A selection of T cell receptor beta chains follows, all from one sample in a study of blood T cell repertoires in COVID-19. TCRdb's copy holds only in-frame clones and misses some; the assay was immunoSEQ multiplex PCR. In the table there are a few hundred thousand clones, approximately 86% of which are singletons. Sequenced: PBMCs or T cells enriched from blood (not recorded which). The receptors stem from a woman in her 30s who had been exposed to COVID-19. The conserved cysteine and the conserved F or W are not part of the CDR3 here.

v_gene	j_gene	len	CDR3aa
TRBV2	TRBJ2-7	12	ATLKVAVNYEQY
TRBV9	TRBJ1-2	13	ASSVGPDRAYGYT
TRBV6-5	TRBJ1-6	13	ASSYSSSYNSPLH
TRBV5-1	TRBJ2-7	12	ASSMGTGFYEQY
TRBV7-7	TRBJ2-1	13	ASSLSAAPGNEQF
TRBV7-9	TRBJ2-7	13	ASSSRDRGYYEQY
TRBV3-1/TRBV3-2	TRBJ2-7	13	ASSQDRLASYEQY
TRBV27	TRBJ1-6	12	ASSLLVGTAPLH
TRBV15	TRBJ1-1	11	ATSSGERTEAF
TRBV9	TRBJ2-1	13	ASSPRDSPWGEQF
TRBV5-1	TRBJ2-2	17	ASSFPDVGLAANTGELF
TRBV5-1	TRBJ2-7	16	ASSLDLHRKYPADEQY
TRBV9	TRBJ1-1	14	ASSVALDSSVPEAF
TRBV19	TRBJ1-4	13	ASSPSPDRTEKLF
TRBV14	TRBJ2-7	13	ASSTWTGGPYEQY
TRBV19	TRBJ2-4	14	ASSIRGDRSKNIQY
TRBV29-1	TRBJ1-3	11	SVENGAGNTIY
TRBV3-1/TRBV3-2	TRBJ2-4	12	ASSLRDRASIQY
TRBV7-6	TRBJ2-3	13	ASSATGGPTDTQY
TRBV18	TRBJ2-2	14	ASSPPTGGNTGELF
TRBV30	TRBJ2-3	13	AWSVLAVSTDTQY
TRBV10-3	TRBJ2-6	16	AISDPGQGAAGANVLT
TRBV10-1	TRBJ1-6	12	ASSEGGGASPLH
TRBV3-1/TRBV3-2	TRBJ1-2	14	ASSQFSRGPGYGYT
TRBV7-3	TRBJ2-3	14	ASSLRPAGNTDTQY
TRBV6-5	TRBJ1-4	12	ASDPGGLGEKLF
TRBV30	TRBJ2-7	9	AWGNTYEQY
TRBV6-5	TRBJ1-5	13	ASSGQAGSNQPQH
TRBV30	TRBJ2-1	15	AWSVLLAASSYNEQF
TRBV5-4	TRBJ2-2	14	ASSTHTGYSGGELF
TRBV2	TRBJ1-2	13	ASSEARQGRGGYT
TRBV9	TRBJ2-7	13	ASSAPGQGAYEQY
TRBV28	TRBJ1-5	10	ASSPRHQPQH
TRBV14	TRBJ1-5	19	ASSQSLTRHRSRDVCQPQH
TRBV5-1	TRBJ2-3	13	ASSLDPGVGDTQY
TRBV11-3	TRBJ2-1	13	ASSPRDSLYNEQF
TRBV3-1/TRBV3-2	TRBJ1-2	9	ASSQAYGYT
TRBV29-1	TRBJ1-2	11	SVEVSGTQGYT
TRBV7-2	TRBJ1-1	13	ASSPSTGRNTEAF
TRBV12-5	TRBJ1-3	11	ASGSGGGNTIY
TRBV19	TRBJ1-5	12	ASTTGQGYQPQH